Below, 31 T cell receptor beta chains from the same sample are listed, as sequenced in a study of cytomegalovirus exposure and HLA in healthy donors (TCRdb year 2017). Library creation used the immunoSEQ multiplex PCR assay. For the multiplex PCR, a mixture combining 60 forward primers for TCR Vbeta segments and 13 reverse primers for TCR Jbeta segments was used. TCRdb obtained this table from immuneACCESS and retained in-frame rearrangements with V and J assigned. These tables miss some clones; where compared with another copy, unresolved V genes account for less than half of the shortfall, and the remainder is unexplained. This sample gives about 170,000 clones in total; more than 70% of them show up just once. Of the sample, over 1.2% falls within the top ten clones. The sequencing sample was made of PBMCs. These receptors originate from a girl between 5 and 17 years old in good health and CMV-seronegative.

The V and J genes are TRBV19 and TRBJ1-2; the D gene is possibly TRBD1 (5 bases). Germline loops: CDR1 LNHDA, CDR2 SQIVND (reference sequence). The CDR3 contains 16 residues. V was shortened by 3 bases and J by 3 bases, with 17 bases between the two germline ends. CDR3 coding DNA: TGTGCCAGTAGTATGTCCTGGGGCAGGTCCTACTATGGCTACACCTTC. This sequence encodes CASSMSWGRSYYGYTF.

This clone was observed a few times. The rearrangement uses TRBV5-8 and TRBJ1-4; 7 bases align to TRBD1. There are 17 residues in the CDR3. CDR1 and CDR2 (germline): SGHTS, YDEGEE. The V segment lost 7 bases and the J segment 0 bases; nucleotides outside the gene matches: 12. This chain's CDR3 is CASGSGQDLATNEKLFF. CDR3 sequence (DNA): TGTGCCAGCGGATCTGGACAGGACCTTGCAACTAATGAAAAACTGTTTTTT.

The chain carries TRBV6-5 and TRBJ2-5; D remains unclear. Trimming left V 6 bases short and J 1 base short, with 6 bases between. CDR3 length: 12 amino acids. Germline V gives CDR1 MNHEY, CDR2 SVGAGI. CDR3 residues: CASSHSQETQYF. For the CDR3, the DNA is TGTGCCAGCAGCCACAGCCAAGAGACCCAGTACTTC.

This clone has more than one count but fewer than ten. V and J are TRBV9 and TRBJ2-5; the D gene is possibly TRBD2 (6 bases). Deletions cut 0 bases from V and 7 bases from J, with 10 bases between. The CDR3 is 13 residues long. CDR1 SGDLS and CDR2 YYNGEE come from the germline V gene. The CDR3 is CASSVDGSGTQYF. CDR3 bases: TGTGCCAGCAGCGTAGATGGTAGCGGGACCCAGTACTTC.

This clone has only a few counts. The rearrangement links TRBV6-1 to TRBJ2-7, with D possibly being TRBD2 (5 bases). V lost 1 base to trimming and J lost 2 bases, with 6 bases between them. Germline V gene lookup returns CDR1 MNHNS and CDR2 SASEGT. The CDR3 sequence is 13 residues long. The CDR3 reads CASSEVEAYEQYF. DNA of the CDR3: TGTGCCAGCAGTGAAGTGGAGGCCTACGAGCAGTACTTC.

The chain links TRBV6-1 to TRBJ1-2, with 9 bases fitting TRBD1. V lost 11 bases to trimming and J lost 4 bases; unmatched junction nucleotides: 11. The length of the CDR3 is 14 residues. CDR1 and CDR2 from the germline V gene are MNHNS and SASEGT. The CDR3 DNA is TGTGCCGGGCGAGCGGGACAGGGAGCCTATGGCTACACCTTC. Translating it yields CAGRAGQGAYGYTF.

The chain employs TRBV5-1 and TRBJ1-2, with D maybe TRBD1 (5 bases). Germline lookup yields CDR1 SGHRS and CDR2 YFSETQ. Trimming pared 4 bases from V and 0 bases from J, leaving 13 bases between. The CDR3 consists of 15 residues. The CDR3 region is CASSPTDRTNYGYTF. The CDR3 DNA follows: TGCGCCAGCAGCCCGACCGACAGAACTAACTATGGCTACACCTTC.

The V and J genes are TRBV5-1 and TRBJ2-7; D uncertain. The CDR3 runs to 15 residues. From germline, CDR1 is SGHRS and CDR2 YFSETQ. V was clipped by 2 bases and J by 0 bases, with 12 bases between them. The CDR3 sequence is CASSLNLGSSYEQYF. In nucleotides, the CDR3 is TGCGCCAGCAGCTTAAATCTAGGCAGCTCCTACGAGCAGTACTTC.

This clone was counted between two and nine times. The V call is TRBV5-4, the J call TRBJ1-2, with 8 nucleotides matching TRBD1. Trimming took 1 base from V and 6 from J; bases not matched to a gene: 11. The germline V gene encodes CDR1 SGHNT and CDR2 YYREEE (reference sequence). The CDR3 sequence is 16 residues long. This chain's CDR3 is CASSLFPGQGEDGYTF. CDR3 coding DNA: TGTGCCAGCAGCTTGTTCCCAGGACAGGGTGAGGATGGCTACACCTTC.

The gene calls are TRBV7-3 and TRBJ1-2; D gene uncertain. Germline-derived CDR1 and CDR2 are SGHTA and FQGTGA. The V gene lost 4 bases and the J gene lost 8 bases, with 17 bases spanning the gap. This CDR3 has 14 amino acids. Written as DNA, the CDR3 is TGTGCCAGCAGCTCGGACTCAGCACAGAAAGGCTACACCTTC. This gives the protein CASSSDSAQKGYTF.

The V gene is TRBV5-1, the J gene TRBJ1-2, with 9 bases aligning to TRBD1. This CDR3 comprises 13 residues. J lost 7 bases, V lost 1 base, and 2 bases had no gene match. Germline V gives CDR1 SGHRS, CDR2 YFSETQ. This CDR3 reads CASSLRDRVGYTF. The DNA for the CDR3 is TGCGCCAGCAGCTTGAGGGACAGGGTTGGCTACACCTTC.

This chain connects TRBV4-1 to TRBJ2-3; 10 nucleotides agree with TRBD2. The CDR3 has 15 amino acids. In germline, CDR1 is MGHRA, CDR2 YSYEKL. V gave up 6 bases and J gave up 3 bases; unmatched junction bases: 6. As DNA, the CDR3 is TGCGCCAGCAGTCTACTAGCGGGGAGTACAGATACGCAGTATTTT. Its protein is CASSLLAGSTDTQYF.

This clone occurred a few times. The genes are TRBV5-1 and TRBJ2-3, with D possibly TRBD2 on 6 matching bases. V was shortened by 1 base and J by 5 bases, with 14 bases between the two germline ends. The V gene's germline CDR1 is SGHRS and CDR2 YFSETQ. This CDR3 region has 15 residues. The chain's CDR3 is CASSLQLAGIDTQYF. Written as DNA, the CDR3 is TGCGCCAGCAGCTTGCAACTAGCAGGAATAGATACGCAGTATTTT.

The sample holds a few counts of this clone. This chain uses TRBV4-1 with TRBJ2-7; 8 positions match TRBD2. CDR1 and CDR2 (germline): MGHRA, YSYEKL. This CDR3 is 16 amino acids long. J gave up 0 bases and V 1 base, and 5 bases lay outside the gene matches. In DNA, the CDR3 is TGCGCCAGCAGCCAAGTTAGCGGGATGAGCTCCTACGAGCAGTACTTC. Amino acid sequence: CASSQVSGMSSYEQYF.

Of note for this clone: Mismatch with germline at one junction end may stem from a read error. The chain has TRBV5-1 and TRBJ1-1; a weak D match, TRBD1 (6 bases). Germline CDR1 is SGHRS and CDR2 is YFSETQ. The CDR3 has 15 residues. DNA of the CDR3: TGCGCCAGCAGCTTAGGACAGATGATGGACACTGGAGCTTTCTTT. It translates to CASSLGQMMDTGAFF.

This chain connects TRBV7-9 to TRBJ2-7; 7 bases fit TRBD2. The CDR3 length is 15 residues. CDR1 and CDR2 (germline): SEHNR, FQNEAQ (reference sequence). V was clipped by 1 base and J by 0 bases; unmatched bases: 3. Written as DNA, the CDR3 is TGTGCCAGCAGCTTAGGTGGGACTAACTCCTACGAGCAGTACTTC. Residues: CASSLGGTNSYEQYF.

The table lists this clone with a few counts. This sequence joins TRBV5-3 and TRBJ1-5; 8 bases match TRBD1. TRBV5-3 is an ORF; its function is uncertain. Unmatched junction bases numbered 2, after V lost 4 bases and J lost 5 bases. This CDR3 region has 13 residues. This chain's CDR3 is CARSGQGYQPQHF. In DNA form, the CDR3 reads TGTGCCAGAAGCGGACAGGGATATCAGCCCCAGCATTTT.

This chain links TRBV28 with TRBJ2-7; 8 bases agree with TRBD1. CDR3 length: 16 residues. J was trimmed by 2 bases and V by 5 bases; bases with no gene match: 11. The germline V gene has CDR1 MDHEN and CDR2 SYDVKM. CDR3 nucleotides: TGTGCCAGCAGTCCGAATGATCAGGGGGCGGCCTACGAGCAGTACTTC. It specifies CASSPNDQGAAYEQYF.

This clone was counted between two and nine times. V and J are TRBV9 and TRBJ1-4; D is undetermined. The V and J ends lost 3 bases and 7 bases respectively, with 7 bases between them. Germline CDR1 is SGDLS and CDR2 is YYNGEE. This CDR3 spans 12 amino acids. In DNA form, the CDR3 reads TGTGCCAGCAGCGACCAGCGTGAAAAACTGTTTTTT. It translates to CASSDQREKLFF.

CDR3 in amino acids: CASSSLPRGTNEKLFF. The DNA for the CDR3 is TGCGCCAGCAGCTCCCTTCCCAGGGGGACTAATGAAAAACTGTTTTTT. The J gene is TRBJ1-4, the V gene TRBV4-1; 7 bases are a match to TRBD1. After removal of 5 bases from V and 2 bases from J, the junction contained 8 bases not matched to a gene. In germline, CDR1 is MGHRA, CDR2 YSYEKL. There are 16 residues in the CDR3.

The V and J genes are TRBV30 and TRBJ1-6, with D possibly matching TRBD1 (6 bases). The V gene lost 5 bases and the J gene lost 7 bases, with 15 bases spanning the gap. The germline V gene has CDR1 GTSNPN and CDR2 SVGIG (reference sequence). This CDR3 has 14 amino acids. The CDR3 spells CAWGDTGWNSPLHF. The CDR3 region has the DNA TGTGCCTGGGGGGATACAGGGTGGAATTCACCCCTCCACTTT.

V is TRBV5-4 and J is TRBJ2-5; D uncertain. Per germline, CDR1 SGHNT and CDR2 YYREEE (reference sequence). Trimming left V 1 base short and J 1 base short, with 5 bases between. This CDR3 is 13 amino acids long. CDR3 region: CASSLPVQETQYF. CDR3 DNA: TGTGCCAGCAGCTTGCCGGTCCAAGAGACCCAGTACTTC.

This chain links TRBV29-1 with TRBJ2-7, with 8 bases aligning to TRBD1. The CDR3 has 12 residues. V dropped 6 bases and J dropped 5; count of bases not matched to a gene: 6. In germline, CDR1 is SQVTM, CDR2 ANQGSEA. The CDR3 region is CSVTQGVHEQYF. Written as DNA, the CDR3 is TGCAGCGTCACACAGGGGGTCCACGAGCAGTACTTC.

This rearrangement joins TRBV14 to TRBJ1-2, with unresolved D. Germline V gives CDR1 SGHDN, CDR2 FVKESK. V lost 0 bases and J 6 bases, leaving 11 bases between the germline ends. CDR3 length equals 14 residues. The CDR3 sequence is CASSQDLFSHGYTF. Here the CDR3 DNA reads TGTGCCAGCAGCCAAGATCTCTTCTCCCATGGCTACACCTTC. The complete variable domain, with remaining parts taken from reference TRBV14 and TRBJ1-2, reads EAGVTQFPSHSVIEKGQTVTLRCDPISGHDNLYWYRRVMGKEIKFLLHFVKESKQDESGMPNNRFLAERTGGTYSTLKVQPAELEDSGVYFCASSQDLFSHGYTFGSGTRLTVV.

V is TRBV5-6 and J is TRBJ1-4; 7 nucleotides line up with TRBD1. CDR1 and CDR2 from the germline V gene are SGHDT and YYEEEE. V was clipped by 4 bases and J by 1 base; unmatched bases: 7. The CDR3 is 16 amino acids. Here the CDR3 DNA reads TGTGCCAGCAGCCACCGGACAGGCCGAACTAATGAAAAACTGTTTTTT. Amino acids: CASSHRTGRTNEKLFF. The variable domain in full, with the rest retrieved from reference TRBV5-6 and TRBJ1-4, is DAGVTQSPTHLIKTRGQQVTLRCSPKSGHDTVSWYQQALGQGPQFIFQYYEEEERQRGNFPDRFSGHQFPNYSSELNVNALLLGDSALYLCASSHRTGRTNEKLFFGSGTQLSVL.

The CDR3 here is CASSIAGFYEQYF. In nucleotides, the CDR3 is TGTGCCAGTAGTATTGCCGGGTTCTACGAGCAGTACTTC. V is TRBV19 and J is TRBJ2-7; D unresolved. Germline loops: CDR1 LNHDA, CDR2 SQIVND (reference sequence). V was shortened by 3 bases and J by 3 bases, with 9 bases between the two germline ends. The CDR3 is 13 residues long.

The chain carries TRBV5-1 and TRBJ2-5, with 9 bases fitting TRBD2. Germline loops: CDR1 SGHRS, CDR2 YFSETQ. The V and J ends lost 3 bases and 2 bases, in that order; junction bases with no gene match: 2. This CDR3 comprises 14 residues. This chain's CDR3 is CASSSGLAQETQYF. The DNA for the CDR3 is TGCGCCAGCAGCTCGGGACTAGCTCAAGAGACCCAGTACTTC.

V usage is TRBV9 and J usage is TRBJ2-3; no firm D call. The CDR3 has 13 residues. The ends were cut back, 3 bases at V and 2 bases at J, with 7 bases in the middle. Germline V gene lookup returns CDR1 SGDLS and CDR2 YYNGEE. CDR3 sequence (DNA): TGTGCCAGCAGCGGGGCCAACACAGATACGCAGTATTTT. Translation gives CASSGANTDTQYF.

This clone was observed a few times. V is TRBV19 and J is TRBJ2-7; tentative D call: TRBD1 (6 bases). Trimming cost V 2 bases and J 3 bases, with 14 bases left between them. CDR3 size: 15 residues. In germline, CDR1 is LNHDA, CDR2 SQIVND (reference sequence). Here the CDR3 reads CASSITGTPFYEQYF. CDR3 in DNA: TGTGCCAGTAGTATAACCGGGACACCTTTCTACGAGCAGTACTTC.

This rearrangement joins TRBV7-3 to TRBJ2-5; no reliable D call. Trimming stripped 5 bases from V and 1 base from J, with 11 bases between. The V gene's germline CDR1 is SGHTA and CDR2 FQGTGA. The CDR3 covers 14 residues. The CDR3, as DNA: TGTGCCAGCAGCCCCCGGTCCGGCCAAGAGACCCAGTACTTC. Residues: CASSPRSGQETQYF.

The chain's CDR3 is CASSTLGTGFGGAEAFF. Written as DNA, the CDR3 is TGTGCCAGCAGCACCTTAGGGACAGGCTTTGGTGGGGCTGAAGCTTTCTTT. The rearrangement joins TRBV5-4 to TRBJ1-1, with 8 positions matching TRBD1. Germline V lookup: CDR1 SGHNT, CDR2 YYREEE (reference sequence). V was clipped by 4 bases and J by 6 bases; unmatched bases: 17. This CDR3 is built from 17 residues.